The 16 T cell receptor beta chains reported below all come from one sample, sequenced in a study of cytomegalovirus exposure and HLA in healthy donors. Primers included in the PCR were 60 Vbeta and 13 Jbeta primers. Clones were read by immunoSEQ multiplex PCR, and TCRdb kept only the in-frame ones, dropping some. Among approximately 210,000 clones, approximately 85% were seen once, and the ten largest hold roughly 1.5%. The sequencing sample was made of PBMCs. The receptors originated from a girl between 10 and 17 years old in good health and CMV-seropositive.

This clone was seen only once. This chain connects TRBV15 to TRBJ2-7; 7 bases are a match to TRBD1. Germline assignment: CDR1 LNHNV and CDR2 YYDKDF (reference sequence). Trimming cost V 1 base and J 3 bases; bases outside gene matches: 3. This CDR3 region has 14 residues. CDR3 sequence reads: CATSRAAGGYEQYF. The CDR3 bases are TGTGCCACCAGCAGAGCGGCAGGGGGCTACGAGCAGTACTTC. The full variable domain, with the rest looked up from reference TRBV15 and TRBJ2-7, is DAMVIQNPRYQVTQFGKPVTLSCSQTLNHNVMYWYQQKSSQAPKLLFHYYDKDFNNEADTPDNFQSRRPNTSFCFLDIRSPGLGDTAMYLCATSRAAGGYEQYFGPGTRLTVT.

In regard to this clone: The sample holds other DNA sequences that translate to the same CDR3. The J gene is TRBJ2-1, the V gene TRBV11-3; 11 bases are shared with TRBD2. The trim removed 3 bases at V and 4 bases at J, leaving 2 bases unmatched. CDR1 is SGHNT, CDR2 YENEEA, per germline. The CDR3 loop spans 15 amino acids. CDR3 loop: CASSLLAGGYNEQFF. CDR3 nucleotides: TGTGCCAGCAGCTTGCTAGCGGGGGGATACAATGAGCAGTTCTTC.

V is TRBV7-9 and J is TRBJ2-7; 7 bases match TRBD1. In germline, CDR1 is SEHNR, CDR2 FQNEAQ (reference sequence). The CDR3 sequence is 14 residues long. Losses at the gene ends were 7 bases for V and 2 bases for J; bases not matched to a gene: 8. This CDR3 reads CASNHPDRPYEQYF. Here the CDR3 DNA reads TGTGCCAGCAACCACCCGGACAGGCCCTACGAGCAGTACTTC.

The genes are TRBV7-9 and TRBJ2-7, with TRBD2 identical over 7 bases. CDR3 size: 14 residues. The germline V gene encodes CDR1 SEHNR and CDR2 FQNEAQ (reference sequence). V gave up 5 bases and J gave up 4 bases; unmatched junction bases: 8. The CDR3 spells CASSAYLGLYEQYF. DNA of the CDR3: TGTGCCAGCAGCGCGTACCTGGGACTATACGAGCAGTACTTC.

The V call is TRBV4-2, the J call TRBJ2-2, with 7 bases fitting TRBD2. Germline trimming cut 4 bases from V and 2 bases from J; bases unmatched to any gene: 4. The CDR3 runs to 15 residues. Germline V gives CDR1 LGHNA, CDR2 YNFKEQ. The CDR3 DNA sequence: TGTGCCAGCAGCCCAGCGGGGCTCAACACCGGGGAGCTGTTTTTT. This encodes CASSPAGLNTGELFF.

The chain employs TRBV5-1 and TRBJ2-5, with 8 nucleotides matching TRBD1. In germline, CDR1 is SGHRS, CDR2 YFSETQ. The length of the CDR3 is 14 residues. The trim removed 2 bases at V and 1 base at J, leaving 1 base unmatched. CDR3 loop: CASSFGQGQETQYF. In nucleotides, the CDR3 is TGCGCCAGCAGCTTTGGACAGGGCCAAGAGACCCAGTACTTC.

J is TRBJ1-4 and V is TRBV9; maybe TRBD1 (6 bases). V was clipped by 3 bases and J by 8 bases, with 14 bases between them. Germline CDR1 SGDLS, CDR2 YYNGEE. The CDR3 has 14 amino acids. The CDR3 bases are TGTGCCAGCAGCGCAACCCAGGGGTTCGAAAAACTGTTTTTT. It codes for CASSATQGFEKLFF. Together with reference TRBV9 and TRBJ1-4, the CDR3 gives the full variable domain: DSGVTQTPKHLITATGQRVTLRCSPRSGDLSVYWYQQSLDQGLQFLIQYYNGEERAKGNILERFSAQQFPDLHSELNLSSLELGDSALYFCASSATQGFEKLFFGSGTQLSVL.

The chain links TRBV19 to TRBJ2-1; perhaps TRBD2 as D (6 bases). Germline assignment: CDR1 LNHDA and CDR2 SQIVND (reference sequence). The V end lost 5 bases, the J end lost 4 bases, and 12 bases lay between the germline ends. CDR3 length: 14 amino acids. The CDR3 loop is CASSGGDDYNEQFF. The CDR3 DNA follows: TGTGCCAGTAGTGGCGGGGACGATTACAATGAGCAGTTCTTC.

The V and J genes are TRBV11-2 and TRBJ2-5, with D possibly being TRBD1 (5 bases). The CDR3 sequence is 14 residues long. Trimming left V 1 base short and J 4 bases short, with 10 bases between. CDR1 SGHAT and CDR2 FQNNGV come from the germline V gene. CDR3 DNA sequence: TGTGCCAGCAGCTTAGGGACACACTTAGAGACCCAGTACTTC. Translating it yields CASSLGTHLETQYF.

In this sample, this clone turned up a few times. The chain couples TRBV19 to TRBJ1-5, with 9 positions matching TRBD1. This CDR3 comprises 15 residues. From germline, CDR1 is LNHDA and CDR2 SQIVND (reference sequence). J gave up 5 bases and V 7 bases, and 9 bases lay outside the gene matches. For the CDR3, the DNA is TGTGCCAGTAAAGCACAGGGGGCGGGAGATCAGCCCCAGCATTTT. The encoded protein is CASKAQGAGDQPQHF.

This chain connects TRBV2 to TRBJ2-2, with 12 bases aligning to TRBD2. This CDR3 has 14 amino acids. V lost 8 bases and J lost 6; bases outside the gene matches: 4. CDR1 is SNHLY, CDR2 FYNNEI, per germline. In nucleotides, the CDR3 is TGTGCCAGCCACCCTAGCGGGGGGGCCGGGGAGCTGTTTTTT. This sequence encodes CASHPSGGAGELFF.

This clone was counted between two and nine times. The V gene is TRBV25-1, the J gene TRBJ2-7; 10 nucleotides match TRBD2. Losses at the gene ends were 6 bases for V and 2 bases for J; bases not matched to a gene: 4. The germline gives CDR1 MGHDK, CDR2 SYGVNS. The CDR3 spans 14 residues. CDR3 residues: CASSTAGGPYEQYF. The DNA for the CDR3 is TGTGCCAGCAGCACAGCGGGGGGGCCCTACGAGCAGTACTTC.

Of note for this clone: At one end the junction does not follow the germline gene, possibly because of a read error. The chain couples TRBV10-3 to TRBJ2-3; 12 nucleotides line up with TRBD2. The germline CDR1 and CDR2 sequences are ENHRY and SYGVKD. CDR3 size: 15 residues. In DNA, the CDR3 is TGTGCCATCAGTCCTAGCGGGGGGGGCACCGATACGCAGTATTTT. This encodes CAISPSGGGTDTQYF.

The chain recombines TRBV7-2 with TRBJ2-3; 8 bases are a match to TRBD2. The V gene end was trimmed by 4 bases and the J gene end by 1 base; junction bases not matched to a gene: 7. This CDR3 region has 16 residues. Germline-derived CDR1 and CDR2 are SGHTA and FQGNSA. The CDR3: CASSSLAGSRTDTQYF. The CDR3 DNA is TGTGCCAGCAGCTCCTTAGCGGGGAGTCGCACAGATACGCAGTATTTT. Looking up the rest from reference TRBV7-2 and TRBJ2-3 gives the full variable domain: GAGVSQSPSNKVTEKGKDVELRCDPISGHTALYWYRQSLGQGLEFLIYFQGNSAPDKSGLPSDRFSAERTGGSVSTLTIQRTQQEDSAVYLCASSSLAGSRTDTQYFGPGTRLTVL.

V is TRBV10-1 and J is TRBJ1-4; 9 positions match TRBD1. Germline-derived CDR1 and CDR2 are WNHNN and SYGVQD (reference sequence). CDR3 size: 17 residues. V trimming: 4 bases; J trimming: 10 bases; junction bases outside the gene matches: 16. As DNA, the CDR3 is TGCGCCAGCAGTGCCAAAACCGGGACAGGGAAGACGGGAAAACTGTTTTTT. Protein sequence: CASSAKTGTGKTGKLFF.

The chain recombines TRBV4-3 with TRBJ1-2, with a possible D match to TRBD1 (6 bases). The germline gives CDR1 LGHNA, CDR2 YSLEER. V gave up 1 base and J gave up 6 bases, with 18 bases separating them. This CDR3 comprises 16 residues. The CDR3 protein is CASSQGEQGPINGYTF. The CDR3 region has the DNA TGCGCCAGCAGCCAAGGAGAACAGGGTCCTATTAATGGCTACACCTTC.